These 4 T cell receptor beta chains originate from one sample sequenced in a study of T cell responses to AZD1222 COVID-19 vaccine. Only in-frame clones appear in the TCRdb table, and some are missing; sequencing was by immunoSEQ multiplex PCR. Of under 170,000 clones listed, about 95% are singletons. Sequenced material: peripheral blood, taken on day 0 of AZD1222 vaccination. Source of these receptors: an adult in good health.

The chain combines TRBV10-3 with TRBJ1-1; 7 nucleotides match TRBD1. The CDR3 covers 14 residues. V was clipped by 3 bases and J by 3 bases; unmatched bases: 4. CDR1 and CDR2 (germline): ENHRY, SYGVKD. The CDR3: CAISDRGAYTEAFF. Here the CDR3 DNA reads TGTGCCATCAGTGACAGGGGGGCCTACACTGAAGCTTTCTTT.

This chain connects TRBV5-4 to TRBJ1-1; TRBD1 matches 7 bases. The CDR3 has 13 amino acids. Germline V gives CDR1 SGHNT, CDR2 YYREEE (reference sequence). V shed 5 bases and J 4 bases; nucleotides not matched to a gene: 5. CDR3 protein: CASSQPGGTEAFF. In nucleotides, the CDR3 is TGTGCCAGCAGTCAACCAGGGGGCACTGAAGCTTTCTTT.

The rearrangement joins TRBV27 to TRBJ1-1; 7 nucleotides align to TRBD1. The ends lost 0 bases at V and 2 bases at J; junction bases unmatched: 3. The germline gives CDR1 MNHEY, CDR2 SMNVEV (reference sequence). CDR3 length: 15 residues. In DNA form, the CDR3 reads TGTGCCAGCAGTTTATCGACAGGGTTTAACACTGAAGCTTTCTTT. Translated, it gives CASSLSTGFNTEAFF.

This chain uses TRBV3-1 (or the pseudogene TRBV3-2) with TRBJ2-2; no reliable D call. The V gene lost 2 bases and the J gene lost 7 bases, with 5 bases spanning the gap. CDR1 LGHDT and CDR2 YNNKEL come from the germline V gene (reference sequence). This CDR3 is built from 12 residues. The CDR3 DNA sequence: TGTGCCAGCAGCCAAAGTGGCGGGGAGCTGTTTTTT. This sequence encodes CASSQSGGELFF.